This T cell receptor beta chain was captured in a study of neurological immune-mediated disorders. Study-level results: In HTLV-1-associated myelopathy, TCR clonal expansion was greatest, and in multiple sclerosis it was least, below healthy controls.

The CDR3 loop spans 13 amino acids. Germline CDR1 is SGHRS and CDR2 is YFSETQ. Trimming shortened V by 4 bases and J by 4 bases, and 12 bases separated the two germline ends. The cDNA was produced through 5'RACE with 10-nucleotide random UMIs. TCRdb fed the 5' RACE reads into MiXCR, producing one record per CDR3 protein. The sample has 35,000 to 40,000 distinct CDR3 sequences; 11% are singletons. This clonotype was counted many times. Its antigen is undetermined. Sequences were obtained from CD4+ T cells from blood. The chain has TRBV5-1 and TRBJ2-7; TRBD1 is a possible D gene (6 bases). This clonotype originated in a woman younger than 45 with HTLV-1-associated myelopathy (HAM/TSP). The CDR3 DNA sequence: TGCGCCAGCAGCACCACAGGGCTTTACGAGCAGTACTTC. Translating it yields CASSTTGLYEQYF.